This is a list of T cell receptor beta chains from one sample in a study of cytomegalovirus exposure and HLA in healthy donors. Only in-frame clones appear in the TCRdb table, and some are missing; sequencing was by immunoSEQ multiplex PCR. The profile covers about 170,000 clones, with roughly 80% appearing a single time and 2% to 2.5% taken by the ten largest. The sample comprised PBMCs. The receptors were gathered from a male donor in good health and CMV-seronegative. CDR3s include the opening cysteine and the closing phenylalanine or tryptophan. The order of the fields is V gene, D gene, J gene, CDR3 DNA, CDR3 protein. The D gene is left open where the match is weak.

>TRBV5-5|TRBD1|TRBJ2-2
TGTGCCAGCGAAATTCGAACAGGGGGATCCGGGGAGCTGTTTTTT
CASEIRTGGSGELFF
>TRBV19|-|TRBJ2-3
TGTGCCAGTAGTCAGGGGTGGGGATCTAGCACAGATACGCAGTATTTT
CASSQGWGSSTDTQYF
>TRBV14|TRBD2|TRBJ2-2
TGTGCCAGCAGCCCTTGGAGGGGGCAACTAGCGGGGGGGACCGGGGAGCTGTTTTTT
CASSPWRGQLAGGTGELFF
>TRBV7-8|TRBD1|TRBJ1-2
TGTGCCAGCAGCTTAGTACCCCGGGACAGGCCTATCTATGGCTACACCTTC
CASSLVPRDRPIYGYTF
>TRBV5-6|-|TRBJ1-3
TGTGCCAGCAGCGCCGGGAACTCTGGAAACACCATATATTTT
CASSAGNSGNTIYF
>TRBV10-3|-|TRBJ2-3
TGTGCCACAAAGGGGGGGGCCTTCTCAGATACGCAGTATTTT
CATKGGAFSDTQYF
>TRBV29-1|TRBD1|TRBJ1-2
TGCAGCGCATCTGCGGGACAGGGCTACACCTTC
CSASAGQGYTF
>TRBV5-1|-|TRBJ2-5
TGCGCCAGCAGCGTCAACGGGAATCAAGAGACCCAGTACTTC
CASSVNGNQETQYF
>TRBV9|-|TRBJ2-7
TGTGCCAGCAGCGTAGCTAGGGACGGGAGCTCCTACGAGCAGTACTTC
CASSVARDGSSYEQYF
>TRBV5-4|-|TRBJ1-1
TGTGCCAGCAGCTTCACAGGGATGAACACTGAAGCTTTCTTT
CASSFTGMNTEAFF
>TRBV29-1|-|TRBJ2-2
TGCAGCGTTGAGGGAAGCGGATCTAACACCGGGGAGCTGTTTTTT
CSVEGSGSNTGELFF
>TRBV6-5|-|TRBJ1-1
TGTGCCAGCGGCCTAGACAGCATGAACACTGAAGCTTTCTTT
CASGLDSMNTEAFF